The 29 T cell receptor beta chains below were found in one sample sequenced in a study of response to subunit inactivated influenza vaccine. TCRdb redid the calling of the RT-PCR reads with MiXCR, one entry per CDR3 protein. The data contain more than 200,000 distinct CDR3 sequences, 12% of them singletons. The sequencing used non-naive T cells sorted from PBMCs, collected approximately 15 days before vaccination. These receptor sequences come from a man aged 50 to 59 who received an inactivated influenza vaccine.

This clonotype was seen repeatedly, ten times or more. This chain joins TRBV7-9 and TRBJ2-7; 12 nucleotides agree with TRBD2. The CDR3 sequence is 15 residues long. Germline CDR1 is SEHNR and CDR2 is FQNEAQ (reference sequence). V trimming: 3 bases; J trimming: 5 bases; junction bases outside the gene matches: 5. The CDR3 coding sequence is TGTGCCAGCAGCTTTCTAGCGGGGGGGCTGGACGAGCAGTACTTC. As protein: CASSFLAGGLDEQYF.

This chain connects TRBV7-8 to TRBJ2-5, with 7 bases identical to TRBD2. CDR3 size: 13 residues. Germline assignment: CDR1 SGHVS and CDR2 FQNEAQ. The junction had 3 bases not matched to a gene; V was cut back by 5 bases and J by 3 bases. The CDR3 DNA reads TGTGCCAGCAGCGAAGGGACTAAAGAGACCCAGTACTTC. Protein product: CASSEGTKETQYF.

This rearrangement joins TRBV12-2 to TRBJ1-6; TRBD1, the D gene given by the table, was not confirmed from the DNA. TRBV12-2 is deemed a pseudogene. The CDR3 is 14 residues long. CDR3 nucleotides: TGTGCAAGTCGCTTTACAGGGGCAACCTCACCCCTCCACTTT. Translation gives CASRFTGATSPLHF.

V is TRBV6-5 and J is TRBJ2-5, with 7 bases lining up with TRBD2. The CDR3 contains 15 residues. Germline lookup yields CDR1 MNHEY and CDR2 SVGAGI. The V gene end was trimmed by 1 base and the J gene end by 3 bases; junction bases not matched to a gene: 5. The CDR3 DNA sequence: TGTGCCAGCAGTTACTGGACGGGGGGAAAAGAGACCCAGTACTTC. As protein: CASSYWTGGKETQYF.

There are many counts of this clonotype. CDR3 in amino acids: CASSLERGRDTEAFF. The CDR3, as DNA: TGCGCCAGCAGCTTGGAAAGGGGCAGGGACACTGAAGCTTTCTTT. This chain connects TRBV5-1 to TRBJ1-1; possibly TRBD1 for D (5 bases). The germline gives CDR1 SGHRS, CDR2 YFSETQ. This CDR3 has 15 residues. Trimming cost V 0 bases and J 3 bases, with 12 bases left between them.

The rearrangement uses TRBV15 and TRBJ2-2; 8 bases fit TRBD1. The CDR3 is made up of 15 amino acids. Per germline, CDR1 LNHNV and CDR2 YYDKDF (reference sequence). The junction had 8 bases not matched to a gene; V was cut back by 4 bases and J by 7 bases. Here the CDR3 DNA reads TGTGCCACCAGCACACTCCAGGGGGCGGGCGGGGAGCTGTTTTTT. Translated: CATSTLQGAGGELFF.

The rearrangement joins TRBV29-1 to TRBJ2-7, with D tentatively TRBD1 or TRBD2 (7 bases each). CDR1 is SQVTM, CDR2 ANQGSEA, per germline. The V and J ends lost 4 bases and 4 bases respectively, with 32 bases between them. The CDR3 loop spans 19 amino acids. For the CDR3, the DNA is TGCAGCGTTGTCCCCGGGGGGATGAGGGGACAGTCTACAGAATACGAGCAGTACTTC. This encodes CSVVPGGMRGQSTEYEQYF.

The rearrangement joins TRBV18 to TRBJ2-6, with 7 bases that match TRBD1. V shed 6 bases, J shed 0 bases, and the junction held 14 bases outside the gene matches. The CDR3 length is 19 residues. Germline-derived CDR1 and CDR2 are KGHSH and LQKENI. In DNA form, the CDR3 reads TGTGCCAGCTCGCAACTTCCGGGACAGTCCCTCTCTGGGGCCAACGTCCTGACTTTC. Protein sequence: CASSQLPGQSLSGANVLTF. Looking up the rest from reference TRBV18 and TRBJ2-6 gives the full variable domain: NAGVMQNPRHLVRRRGQEARLRCSPMKGHSHVYWYRQLPEEGLKFMVYLQKENIIDESGMPKERFSAEFPKEGPSILRIQQVVRGDSAAYFCASSQLPGQSLSGANVLTFGAGSRLTVL.

The table lists this clonotype with a few counts. The V and J genes are TRBV12-3 or TRBV12-4 and TRBJ1-6; D is uncertain. The CDR3 extends over 15 amino acids. V gave up 0 bases and J gave up 5 bases, with 8 bases separating them. The CDR3 region is CASSLAVHNNSPLHF. Written as DNA, the CDR3 is TGTGCCAGCAGTTTAGCGGTCCATAATAATTCACCCCTCCACTTT.

This clonotype was seen many times. This chain links TRBV28 with TRBJ1-2; D is undetermined. The CDR3 has 11 amino acids. CDR1 and CDR2 (germline): MDHEN, SYDVKM. Trimming took off 3 bases at V and 7 bases at J, with 6 bases between the two ends. CDR3 DNA: TGTGCCAGCAGTTTGGGGTTTGGCTACACCTTC. Translation: CASSLGFGYTF.

CDR3 in amino acids: CASSQVQENYNEQFF. The CDR3 bases are TGTGCCAGCAGCCAAGTACAGGAGAATTACAATGAGCAGTTCTTC. The gene calls are TRBV3-1 and TRBJ2-1; D possibly corresponds to TRBD1 (5 bases). V was shortened by 1 base and J by 4 bases, with 11 bases between the two germline ends. Germline-derived CDR1 and CDR2 are LGHDT and YNNKEL (reference sequence). CDR3 length: 15 residues.

The chain joins TRBV29-1 to TRBJ2-3; 10 positions agree with TRBD1. This CDR3 is built from 15 residues. Germline CDR1 SQVTM, CDR2 ANQGSEA. V shed 6 bases, J shed 6 bases, and the junction held 12 bases outside the gene matches. The CDR3 DNA is TGCAGCGTATTATTGGACAGGGGGAGAACGGATACGCAGTATTTT. Its protein product is CSVLLDRGRTDTQYF.

V and J are TRBV10-3 and TRBJ1-5; D call uncertain. The CDR3 consists of 13 residues. Deletions cut 0 bases from V and 5 bases from J, with 5 bases between. Germline lookup yields CDR1 ENHRY and CDR2 SYGVKD. The CDR3 DNA sequence: TGTGCCATCAGTGAGTCGACTGATCAGCCCCAGCATTTT. As protein: CAISESTDQPQHF.

This clonotype was observed a handful of times. The CDR3 coding sequence is TGTGCCAGCAGCTTAGGGGAGCGTCAGCCCCAGCATTTT. This sequence encodes CASSLGERQPQHF. The gene calls are TRBV7-2 and TRBJ1-5; D ambiguous. Germline assignment: CDR1 SGHTA and CDR2 FQGNSA. V was cut by 1 base and J by 6 bases, with 7 bases left in between. The CDR3 length is 13 residues. Full variable domain (remainder filled in from reference TRBV7-2 and TRBJ1-5): GAGVSQSPSNKVTEKGKDVELRCDPISGHTALYWYRQSLGQGLEFLIYFQGNSAPDKSGLPSDRFSAERTGGSVSTLTIQRTQQEDSAVYLCASSLGERQPQHFGDGTRLSIL.

This chain links TRBV20-1 with TRBJ2-3, with TRBD2 matching 11 bases. Trimming removed 5 bases from V and 5 bases from J; junction bases left unmatched: 6. The CDR3 consists of 14 residues. Germline CDR1 and CDR2: DFQATT and SNEGSKA (reference sequence). The CDR3 region is CSAGSGGAKDTQYF. CDR3 sequence (DNA): TGCAGTGCTGGTAGCGGGGGGGCGAAAGATACGCAGTATTTT.

This rearrangement joins TRBV10-3 to TRBJ2-5, with 8 bases that match TRBD1. Germline V gene data show CDR1 as ENHRY and CDR2 as SYGVKD. The CDR3 loop spans 16 amino acids. V lost 2 bases and J lost 5; bases outside the gene matches: 10. This CDR3 reads CAISEATGAGMETQYF. The CDR3, as DNA: TGTGCCATCAGTGAGGCGACAGGGGCTGGTATGGAGACCCAGTACTTC.

The CDR3 loop reads CASSEWDYAPYNEQFF. The CDR3 nucleotides read TGCGCCAGCAGCGAGTGGGACTATGCCCCCTACAATGAGCAGTTCTTC. The chain joins TRBV5-1 to TRBJ2-1; 7 positions match TRBD2. The germline gives CDR1 SGHRS, CDR2 YFSETQ. The CDR3 loop spans 16 amino acids. V dropped 4 bases and J dropped 2; count of bases not matched to a gene: 9.

The J gene is TRBJ2-3, the V gene TRBV18; D remains ambiguous. In germline, CDR1 is KGHSH, CDR2 LQKENI. The CDR3 loop spans 11 amino acids. Trimming removed 6 bases at V and 6 bases at J, with 7 bases between. The CDR3 DNA reads TGTGCCAGCTCGGATTTTGATACGCAGTATTTT. Translating gives CASSDFDTQYF. The full variable domain, in which reference TRBV18 and TRBJ2-3 provide the parts outside the CDR3, is NAGVMQNPRHLVRRRGQEARLRCSPMKGHSHVYWYRQLPEEGLKFMVYLQKENIIDESGMPKERFSAEFPKEGPSILRIQQVVRGDSAAYFCASSDFDTQYFGPGTRLTVL.

This clonotype was recorded at least ten times. V usage is TRBV7-2 and J usage is TRBJ2-7; D remains ambiguous. V shed 1 base and J shed 5 bases, with 12 bases lying between them. This CDR3 is 14 amino acids long. Germline CDR1 and CDR2: SGHTA and FQGNSA. The CDR3 DNA follows: TGTGCCAGCAGCTTAGGGGCTACCCGAGACGAGCAGTACTTC. Its translation: CASSLGATRDEQYF.

This clonotype was observed at least ten times. The genes are TRBV29-1 and TRBJ2-7, with TRBD2 matching over 7 bases. CDR3 length: 13 residues. Germline values: CDR1 SQVTM, CDR2 ANQGSEA. The V gene end was trimmed by 7 bases and the J gene end by 3 bases; junction bases not matched to a gene: 9. This CDR3 reads CSADGTTGYEQYF. The CDR3 nucleotides read TGCAGCGCCGACGGGACTACAGGCTACGAGCAGTACTTC.

This clonotype was detected a few times. The chain carries TRBV5-1 and TRBJ2-5; D call uncertain. V was cut by 4 bases and J by 4 bases, with 17 bases left in between. The CDR3 has 15 residues. Per the germline V gene, CDR1 is SGHRS and CDR2 is YFSETQ. The CDR3 nucleotides read TGCGCCAGCAGCAACACTGGACGGGTTGGAGAGACCCAGTACTTC. It translates to CASSNTGRVGETQYF.

This clonotype showed up just a few times. The chain links TRBV24-1 to TRBJ2-7; D gene ambiguous. CDR1 and CDR2 (germline): KGHDR, SFDVKD. This CDR3 is 13 amino acids long. Trimming cost V 2 bases and J 9 bases, with 13 bases left between them. The CDR3 spells CATSDSHLRAQYF. The CDR3 DNA sequence: TGTGCCACCAGTGATTCTCACCTACGAGCGCAGTACTTC.

This clonotype appeared many times. The chain carries TRBV2 and TRBJ2-5; D ambiguous. Germline CDR1 reads SNHLY; CDR2 reads FYNNEI. The ends were cut back, 7 bases at V and 5 bases at J, with 14 bases in the middle. The CDR3 sequence is 13 residues long. The DNA for the CDR3 is TGTGCCAGCACCATCGTCCCCGGGGAGACCCAGTACTTC. Protein sequence: CASTIVPGETQYF.

This clonotype was detected many times. V gene TRBV6-1 combines with J gene TRBJ1-3, with TRBD1 identical over 9 bases. Germline trimming cut 5 bases from V and 2 bases from J; bases unmatched to any gene: 4. Germline lookup yields CDR1 MNHNS and CDR2 SASEGT. The length of the CDR3 is 15 residues. This CDR3 is CASSKQGAPGNTIYF. The CDR3 DNA is TGTGCCAGCAGTAAACAGGGGGCCCCTGGAAACACCATATATTTT.

The table lists this clonotype with many counts. V and J are TRBV7-9 and TRBJ2-3, with 7 bases aligning to TRBD2. The CDR3 consists of 17 residues. V lost 7 bases and J lost 0; bases outside the gene matches: 13. Germline CDR1 is SEHNR and CDR2 is FQNEAQ (reference sequence). DNA of the CDR3: TGTGCCAGCACCCTATCCGGCGGACTAGTGAGCACAGATACGCAGTATTTT. Translating it yields CASTLSGGLVSTDTQYF.

This rearrangement joins TRBV4-3 to TRBJ1-1; D unresolved. Germline assignment: CDR1 LGHNA and CDR2 YSLEER. The CDR3 spans 13 residues. V shed 0 bases and J shed 8 bases, with 10 bases lying between them. DNA of the CDR3: TGCGCCAGCAGCCAAGATCTCGGGGTCGAAGCTTTCTTT. Encoded protein: CASSQDLGVEAFF.

This clonotype was counted only a few times. The V and J genes are TRBV7-9 and TRBJ2-3; no clear D gene. Trimming removed 0 bases at V and 10 bases at J, with 11 bases between. The CDR3 spans 13 residues. The germline gives CDR1 SEHNR, CDR2 FQNEAQ (reference sequence). Here the CDR3 reads CASSLAEEPAQYF. The CDR3 nucleotides read TGTGCCAGCAGCTTAGCCGAAGAACCGGCGCAGTATTTT.

The genes are TRBV5-1 and TRBJ2-3; 14 bases are shared with TRBD2. Germline values: CDR1 SGHRS, CDR2 YFSETQ. CDR3 size: 19 residues. J lost 6 bases, V lost 0 bases, and 12 bases had no gene match. CDR3 sequence (DNA): TGCGCCAGCAGCTTGGCTGGGACTAGCGGGAGAATGAGGACGGATACGCAGTATTTT. Translated: CASSLAGTSGRMRTDTQYF.

This clonotype was observed many times. A junction end diverges from the germline sequence, so it may reflect a read error. The chain has TRBV7-7 and TRBJ2-7; D is unresolved. Germline assignment: CDR1 SSHAT and CDR2 FNYEAQ (reference sequence). This CDR3 region has 13 residues. DNA of the CDR3: TGTGCTAGCAGCTTAGAGTTCTCCTACGAGCAGTACTTC. Protein: CASSLEFSYEQYF.